One sample yielded the 19 T cell receptor beta chains listed below, sequenced in a study of post-analysis software for immune sequencing data (dated by TCRdb to between 2014 and 2016). Library method: PCR. Sequencing instrument: Illumina HiSeq 2500. Unique molecular identifiers were incorporated into TCR beta cDNA libraries to reduce PCR and sequencing biases. In TCRdb, the public reads were trimmed at Q25 with fastp and aligned with MiXCR, with productive beta chains retained. A single entry per CDR3 protein holds the most common genes and DNA from its merged rows. In this sample the table shows about 770,000 distinct CDR3 sequences, about 43% of which occur a single time. The ten largest clones add up to 4.9% of the sample. What the study reported, not specific to this receptor: Patients showed significantly higher frequencies than controls for five TRBV segments, among them TRBV5-6, TRBV5-1 and TRBV20-1.

For these receptors, no antigen is known. Sequencing used blood. These receptors were collected from a girl aged 5-17 years with multiple sclerosis.

This clonotype was seen a few times. The DNA of the CDR3 is TGTGCCAGCAGTCCAGAACTAGCGGGAGGTTATGAGACCCAGTACTTC. This translates into CASSPELAGGYETQYF. The chain couples TRBV12-3 or TRBV12-4 to TRBJ2-5; TRBD2 matches at 12 bases. The CDR3 runs 16 residues. The junction had 9 bases not matched to a gene; V was cut back by 5 bases and J by 5 bases.

The chain has TRBV6-5 and TRBJ2-7; no clear D gene. The CDR3 runs 12 residues. Germline lookup yields CDR1 MNHEY and CDR2 SVGAGI. The V end was cut by 8 bases, the J end by 0 bases, with 8 bases between. As DNA, the CDR3 is TGTGCCAGCTACTCCGACTCCTACGAGCAGTACTTC. Translating it yields CASYSDSYEQYF.

The J gene is TRBJ2-3, the V gene TRBV7-9; D might be TRBD1 or TRBD2, each matching 7 bases. The CDR3 runs 15 residues. Germline CDR1 SEHNR, CDR2 FQNEAQ (reference sequence). V was pared by 6 bases and J by 0 bases, with 13 bases between. CDR3 amino acids: CASRSGTASTDTQYF. As DNA, the CDR3 is TGTGCCAGCAGGAGCGGGACAGCTAGCACAGATACGCAGTATTTT. The variable domain in full, completed from reference TRBV7-9 and TRBJ2-3, reads DTGVSQNPRHKITKRGQNVTFRCDPISEHNRLYWYRQTLGQGPEFLTYFQNEAQLEKSRLLSDRFSAERPKGSFSTLEIQRTEQGDSAMYLCASRSGTASTDTQYFGPGTRLTVL.

This chain uses TRBV3-1 with TRBJ2-1; no reliable D call. This CDR3 spans 15 amino acids. The V and J ends lost 4 bases and 0 bases respectively, with 10 bases between them. From germline, CDR1 is LGHDT and CDR2 YNNKEL (reference sequence). The CDR3 DNA reads TGTGCCAGCAGCCCGATCAGAAGCTCCTACAATGAGCAGTTCTTC. Translated: CASSPIRSSYNEQFF.

This sequence joins TRBV15 and TRBJ2-1; tentatively, D is TRBD2 (6 bases). The V end was cut by 0 bases, the J end by 15 bases, with 21 bases between. CDR1 LNHNV and CDR2 YYDKDF come from the germline V gene (reference sequence). The CDR3 is made up of 15 amino acids. The CDR3 spells CATSRDLFLGGPGFF. CDR3 DNA sequence: TGTGCCACCAGCAGAGACCTTTTTTTAGGAGGGCCGGGGTTCTTC.

There are a few counts of this clonotype. V gene TRBV7-9 combines with J gene TRBJ2-7; a possible D gene is TRBD2 (6 bases). Germline V CDR1 and CDR2: SEHNR, FQNEAQ (reference sequence). The CDR3 is 15 residues long. V was cut by 4 bases and J by 3 bases, with 16 bases left in between. This CDR3 reads CASSYPGDPHYEQYF. The CDR3 DNA is TGTGCCAGCAGCTATCCGGGGGATCCCCACTACGAGCAGTACTTC.

This clonotype was counted between two and nine times. This chain connects TRBV4-2 to TRBJ1-2; TRBD1 might be the D (5 bases). This CDR3 is 15 amino acids long. CDR1 is LGHNA and CDR2 is YNFKEQ in the germline V gene. Trimming removed 1 base from V and 5 bases from J, with 14 bases in between. CDR3 bases: TGTGCCAGCAGCCAAGGGGGCAGGGATTGGTATGGCTACACCTTC. Protein: CASSQGGRDWYGYTF.

This clonotype was observed a handful of times. The rearrangement uses TRBV4-2 and TRBJ2-7; 12 bases fit TRBD2. The germline V gene encodes CDR1 LGHNA and CDR2 YNFKEQ. Trimming took 4 bases from V and 2 from J; bases not matched to a gene: 6. This CDR3 region has 16 residues. CDR3 sequence (DNA): TGTGCCAGCAGCCCAGGGACTAGCGGGTTCCCCTACGAGCAGTACTTC. Residues: CASSPGTSGFPYEQYF.

The sample holds many counts of this clonotype. The chain combines TRBV6-5 with TRBJ2-1; D may be TRBD2 (6 bases). CDR1 is MNHEY and CDR2 is SVGAGI in the germline V gene. There are 14 residues in the CDR3. With 3 bases removed from V and 5 bases from J, the gap between germline ends came to 11 bases. CDR3 protein: CASSYSGSNNEQFF. CDR3 nucleotides: TGTGCCAGCAGTTATAGCGGTTCAAACAATGAGCAGTTCTTC.

This rearrangement joins TRBV15 to TRBJ2-7, with 7 nucleotides matching TRBD1. The ends lost 5 bases at V and 0 bases at J; junction bases unmatched: 16. The CDR3 extends over 18 amino acids. Germline V gives CDR1 LNHNV, CDR2 YYDKDF (reference sequence). The CDR3 bases are TGTGCCACCAGCGTAAGACCACAGGGGTGGGGCAACTCCTACGAGCAGTACTTC. Protein: CATSVRPQGWGNSYEQYF.

The genes are TRBV27 and TRBJ2-6; tentatively, D is TRBD1 (5 bases). Trimming cost V 9 bases and J 2 bases, with 5 bases left between them. Looked up from germline, CDR1 is MNHEY and CDR2 is SMNVEV (reference sequence). This CDR3 spans 12 amino acids. The CDR3 bases are TGTGCCAGAGGGGCTGGGGCCAACGTCCTGACTTTC. Translating it yields CARGAGANVLTF.

For this clonotype: A read error may produce the germline difference seen at one junction end. V and J are TRBV20-1 and TRBJ1-4; D gene unclear. Germline CDR1 DFQATT, CDR2 SNEGSKA (reference sequence). The CDR3 has 14 amino acids. The CDR3 loop is CSALSGTTNEKRFF. The CDR3 DNA sequence: TGCAGTGCTCTCTCGGGCACAACTAATGAAAAACGGTTTTTT.

The chain employs TRBV6-5 and TRBJ2-2, with a possible D match to TRBD2 (5 bases). The CDR3 length is 14 residues. Germline CDR1 and CDR2: MNHEY and SVGAGI. The V end was cut by 4 bases, the J end by 3 bases, with 9 bases between. This CDR3 is CASSLLEDTGELFF. The CDR3 coding sequence is TGTGCCAGCAGTTTACTAGAGGACACCGGGGAGCTGTTTTTT.

This clonotype was seen only a few times. This chain joins TRBV7-6 and TRBJ1-3, with unresolved D. Trimming cost V 0 bases and J 0 bases, with 6 bases left between them. From germline, CDR1 is SGHVS and CDR2 FNYEAQ. This CDR3 has 15 residues. The CDR3 DNA reads as TGTGCCAGCAGCTTAGCGCAGAGCTCTGGAAACACCATATATTTT. It specifies CASSLAQSSGNTIYF.

Regarding this clonotype: A junction boundary mismatches the germline segment, possibly from a read error. The chain employs TRBV6-5 and TRBJ1-6; no reliable D call. Per germline, CDR1 MNHEY and CDR2 SVGAGI. The CDR3 length is 16 residues. The chain's CDR3 is CASSYFPASYDSPLHF. The CDR3 DNA follows: TGTGCCAGCAGTTACTTCCCCGCATCCTATGATTCACCCCTCCACTTT.

CDR3 sequence (DNA): TGTGCCAGCAGCCCGGGAGCGGGACTGTACGAGCAGTACTTC. This codes for CASSPGAGLYEQYF. The genes are TRBV7-8 and TRBJ2-4; 7 positions match TRBD2. The end of the DNA fits TRBJ2-7 better, so the J call may be wrong. This CDR3 contains 14 residues. Per germline, CDR1 SGHVS and CDR2 FQNEAQ.

The chain has TRBV7-8 and TRBJ1-5, with TRBD1 matching 7 bases. With V trimmed by 5 bases and J by 6 bases, 13 bases remained unmatched. The germline CDR1 and CDR2 sequences are SGHVS and FQNEAQ. The CDR3 length is 16 residues. In nucleotides, the CDR3 is TGTGCCAGCAGCCCAATCCCCGGGGGACAGCCTCAGCCCCAGCATTTT. The encoded protein is CASSPIPGGQPQPQHF.

The sample holds a few counts of this clonotype. The V call is TRBV11-1, the J call TRBJ2-7, with D maybe TRBD2 (6 bases). The CDR3 contains 13 residues. Germline CDR1 reads SGHAT; CDR2 reads FQDESV (reference sequence). V dropped 6 bases and J dropped 2 bases, with 11 bases sitting between them. The CDR3 region has the DNA TGTGCCAGCAGTGTCCGGGGGACCTACGAGCAGTACTTC. Its translation is CASSVRGTYEQYF.

In its sample, this clonotype was seen a few times. The chain uses TRBV29-1 and TRBJ2-7; 8 positions agree with TRBD1. CDR1 is SQVTM and CDR2 is ANQGSEA in the germline V gene. The CDR3 contains 13 residues. Germline trimming cut 7 bases from V and 4 bases from J; bases unmatched to any gene: 9. CDR3 in DNA: TGCAGCGCCCTAAGGACAGGGAGGTACGAGCAGTACTTC. This translates into CSALRTGRYEQYF.